This T cell receptor beta chain appears in the sequencing data of a study of T cells expressing NK-cell markers. For the study at large: The TCR beta repertoires originated in sorted CD3+CD56+NKG2C+, CD3+CD56+NKG2C- and CD3+CD56-NKG2C+ T cells. Study results and caveats: Dominant NKG2C+ clonotypes accounted for about 1.0-8% of CD8+ T cells in several donors.

Using the 5' RACE reads, TCRdb records one entry per CDR3 protein without DNA. The record lists more than 250,000 distinct CDR3 sequences, of which the ten most abundant hold 0.39%. As for this clonotype: Its specificity is unknown.

This CDR3 region has 12 residues. Sequencing used blood T cells: a sorted CD56 or NKG2C T cell subset, CD4+ or CD8+ T cells, or bulk PBMC T cells (not recorded which). The TCR sequence derives from a man aged 18 to 29 in good health. The gene calls are TRBV12-3 or TRBV12-4 and TRBJ2-1; checking the TCRdb D call of TRBD1 is not possible without DNA. The CDR3 loop reads CASSSGFGEQFF.